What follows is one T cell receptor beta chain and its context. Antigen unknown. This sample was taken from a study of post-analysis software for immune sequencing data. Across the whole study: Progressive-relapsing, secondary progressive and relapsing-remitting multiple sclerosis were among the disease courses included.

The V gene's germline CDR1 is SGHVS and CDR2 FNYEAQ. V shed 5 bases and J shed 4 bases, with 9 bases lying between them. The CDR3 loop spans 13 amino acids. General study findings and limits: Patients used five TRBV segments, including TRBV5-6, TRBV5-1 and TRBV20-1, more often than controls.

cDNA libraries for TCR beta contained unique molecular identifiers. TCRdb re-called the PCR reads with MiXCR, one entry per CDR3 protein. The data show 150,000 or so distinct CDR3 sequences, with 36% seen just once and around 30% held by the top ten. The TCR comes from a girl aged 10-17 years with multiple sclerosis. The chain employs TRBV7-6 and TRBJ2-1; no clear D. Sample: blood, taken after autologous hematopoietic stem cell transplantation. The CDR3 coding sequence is TGTGCCAGCAGCCCCGGCACGTACAATGAGCAGTTCTTC. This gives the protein CASSPGTYNEQFF.